This record concerns one T cell receptor beta chain sequence. Per sample, extraction of total RNA gave at least 5 micrograms in every case. The CDR3 has 17 amino acids. Germline V CDR1 and CDR2: SGHDN, FVKESK. V was pared by 4 bases and J by 3 bases, with 18 bases between. Primers used in a second PCR of about 6 to 11 cycles were a sample-barcoded 5' primer and a J-beta primer mix. From the 5' RACE reads, TCRdb called clonotypes with MiXCR, one entry per CDR3 protein. The sample lists 450,000 to 650,000 distinct CDR3 sequences, about 25% occurring once. The data derive from a study of blood T cells in healthy people across ages. These same data were also listed under a study on T cells of mothers and their children. That paper states: Both sample barcodes and 2-4 random nucleotides came from the M1S primer of the second PCR. Over 9.5 million reads per mother and 2.5 million to 3 million per child were obtained.

Material for sequencing was blood. The sequence derives from a boy aged 5-17 years in good health. J is TRBJ1-4 and V is TRBV14, with D possibly matching TRBD1 (6 bases). The CDR3 spells CASSRGRGGPANEKLFF. The CDR3 DNA sequence: TGTGCCAGCAGCCGCGGTAGGGGGGGGCCGGCTAATGAAAAACTGTTTTTT.